Each of the 28 T cell receptor beta chains below was sequenced from the same sample in a study of beta chain features in type 1 diabetes (dated by TCRdb to between 2017 and 2018). The research as a whole found: A moderate but significant shortening of TCRB CDR3 length was observed in type 1 diabetes patients in all four CD4+ subsets.

No antigen has been assigned to these receptors. Library preparation used the immunoSEQ multiplex PCR assay. All of the isolated RNA was reverse transcribed with the High Capacity cDNA Reverse Transcription Kit, so expressed TCRB transcripts were sequenced. The immuneACCESS repertoire file appears here via TCRdb, limited to in-frame rearrangements. These files lack a portion of the clones; in checked studies, under half of the deficit traces to unresolved V genes, and the cause of the others is not known. The sample records about 170,000 clones, 7.8% of which are singletons. Approximately 0.87% of the sample rests with the top ten. The sequenced sample was central memory CD4+ T cells from blood. The receptors derive from a woman in her 40s with type 1 diabetes.

The V call is TRBV5-1, the J call TRBJ2-7; tentatively, D is TRBD1 (6 bases). Trimming cost V 7 bases and J 1 base, with 18 bases left between them. This CDR3 has 15 amino acids. CDR1 is SGHRS and CDR2 is YFSETQ in the germline V gene. Written as DNA, the CDR3 is TGCGCCAGCGCGGACAGATTGGGACCTTCCTACGAGCAGTACTTC. Its protein is CASADRLGPSYEQYF. Full variable domain (missing parts from reference TRBV5-1 and TRBJ2-7): KAGVTQTPRYLIKTRGQQVTLSCSPISGHRSVSWYQQTPGQGLQFLFEYFSETQRNKGNFPGRFSGRQFSNSRSEMNVSTLELGDSALYLCASADRLGPSYEQYFGPGTRLTVT.

In DNA, the CDR3 is TGTGCCAGCAGCTTAGAGGCGGCGACTCGTGCAGATACGCAGTATTTT. Amino acids: CASSLEAATRADTQYF. The chain couples TRBV7-2 to TRBJ2-3; D call uncertain. V gave up 1 base and J gave up 4 bases, with 15 bases separating them. Per the germline V gene, CDR1 is SGHTA and CDR2 is FQGNSA. This CDR3 spans 16 amino acids. The variable domain in full, completed from reference TRBV7-2 and TRBJ2-3, reads GAGVSQSPSNKVTEKGKDVELRCDPISGHTALYWYRQSLGQGLEFLIYFQGNSAPDKSGLPSDRFSAERTGGSVSTLTIQRTQQEDSAVYLCASSLEAATRADTQYFGPGTRLTVL.

The rearrangement joins TRBV11-2 to TRBJ1-1; 10 nucleotides line up with TRBD1. Germline V gene sequence: CDR1 SGHAT, CDR2 FQNNGV. CDR3 size: 17 residues. J lost 4 bases, V lost 5 bases, and 13 bases had no gene match. The CDR3 here is CASSPMTGGRWGTEAFF. DNA of the CDR3: TGTGCCAGCAGCCCCATGACAGGGGGCCGATGGGGCACTGAAGCTTTCTTT. Filled out from reference TRBV11-2 and TRBJ1-1, the complete variable domain reads EAGVAQSPRYKIIEKRQSVAFWCNPISGHATLYWYQQILGQGPKLLIQFQNNGVVDDSQLPKDRFSAERLKGVDSTLKIQPAKLEDSAVYLCASSPMTGGRWGTEAFFGQGTRLTVV.

This clone was seen repeatedly, ten times or more. This chain connects TRBV29-1 to TRBJ1-4; a possible D gene is TRBD1 (6 bases). Between the trimmed V and J ends, which lost 6 bases and 7 bases, there was a span of 18 bases. Germline V gene lookup returns CDR1 SQVTM and CDR2 ANQGSEA. This CDR3 region has 14 residues. The CDR3 DNA follows: TGCAGCGTGAATTTACCGGGACAACCTGAAAAACTGTTTTTT. Encoded protein: CSVNLPGQPEKLFF.

This clone was picked up a small number of times. One end of the junction fails to match germline, which may point to a read error. The chain combines TRBV5-4 with TRBJ2-1, with 7 bases lining up with TRBD1. Germline V gene sequence: CDR1 SGHNT, CDR2 YYREEE (reference sequence). CDR3 length: 17 residues. CDR3 bases: TGCGCCAGCAGCCAGGGATCACAGGGGAGTTTGCGAGGTGAGCAGTTCTTC. Translating gives CASSQGSQGSLRGEQFF.

The chain couples TRBV5-1 to TRBJ2-2; 7 bases map to TRBD1. There are 15 residues in the CDR3. With V trimmed by 5 bases and J by 0 bases, 4 bases remained unmatched. The germline V gene encodes CDR1 SGHRS and CDR2 YFSETQ. The CDR3 protein is CASRPTGTNTGELFF. Written as DNA, the CDR3 is TGCGCCAGCAGGCCGACAGGGACGAACACCGGGGAGCTGTTTTTT. Together with reference TRBV5-1 and TRBJ2-2, the CDR3 gives the full variable domain: KAGVTQTPRYLIKTRGQQVTLSCSPISGHRSVSWYQQTPGQGLQFLFEYFSETQRNKGNFPGRFSGRQFSNSRSEMNVSTLELGDSALYLCASRPTGTNTGELFFGEGSRLTVL.

Only a few counts were recorded for this clone. This sequence joins TRBV6-5 and TRBJ1-5, with 8 bases that match TRBD1. Unmatched junction bases numbered 1, after V lost 2 bases and J lost 4 bases. Germline assignment: CDR1 MNHEY and CDR2 SVGAGI. CDR3 size: 14 residues. The CDR3 DNA reads TGTGCCAGCAGTTACCAGGGGGCAAATCAGCCCCAGCATTTT. Translating it yields CASSYQGANQPQHF.

This clone has just a few counts. The V call is TRBV15, the J call TRBJ1-2; D ambiguous. CDR1 and CDR2 (germline): LNHNV, YYDKDF (reference sequence). This CDR3 spans 15 amino acids. The germline V and J ends were trimmed by 4 bases and 0 bases, with 12 bases remaining between them. The CDR3: CATSILERPNYGYTF. The CDR3 DNA follows: TGTGCCACCAGCATCCTCGAGCGGCCTAACTATGGCTACACCTTC.

The table lists this clone with a few counts. The genes are TRBV2 and TRBJ1-1; 8 bases map to TRBD1. Trimming cost V 6 bases and J 3 bases; bases outside gene matches: 3. CDR3 size: 13 residues. In germline, CDR1 is SNHLY, CDR2 FYNNEI. The CDR3 sequence: CASRTGEDTEAFF. Written as DNA, the CDR3 is TGTGCCAGCAGGACAGGGGAGGACACTGAAGCTTTCTTT. Using reference TRBV2 and TRBJ1-1 for the parts outside the CDR3, the full variable domain is EPEVTQTPSHQVTQMGQEVILRCVPISNHLYFYWYRQILGQKVEFLVSFYNNEISEKSEIFDDQFSVERPDGSNFTLKIRSTKLEDSAMYFCASRTGEDTEAFFGQGTRLTVV.

The chain links TRBV5-4 to TRBJ1-2; TRBD1 aligns across 8 bases. CDR3 length equals 13 residues. Unmatched junction bases numbered 2, after V lost 4 bases and J lost 3 bases. Germline loops: CDR1 SGHNT, CDR2 YYREEE (reference sequence). The chain's CDR3 is CASSPGQDYGYTF. In DNA form, the CDR3 reads TGTGCCAGCAGCCCGGGACAGGACTATGGCTACACCTTC.

The gene calls are TRBV5-1 and TRBJ1-2, with a weak D call TRBD1 (5 bases). This CDR3 comprises 15 residues. Germline values: CDR1 SGHRS, CDR2 YFSETQ. V was pared by 2 bases and J by 4 bases, with 15 bases between. CDR3 nucleotides: TGCGCCAGCAGCTTAGGACACGGCCTGAGCTATGGCTACACCTTC. Translated: CASSLGHGLSYGYTF.

The V call is TRBV6-5, the J call TRBJ1-5, with D hard to call. Germline V lookup: CDR1 MNHEY, CDR2 SVGAGI. V lost 5 bases and J lost 11, with 13 bases in between. The CDR3 is 12 residues long. The DNA of the CDR3 is TGTGCCAGCAGTGAGGGTGACTCGGCCCAGCATTTT. As protein: CASSEGDSAQHF.

This clone was observed at least ten times. The chain recombines TRBV19 with TRBJ2-1, with 10 bases identical to TRBD2. CDR3 size: 13 residues. Germline V gives CDR1 LNHDA, CDR2 SQIVND (reference sequence). With V trimmed by 5 bases and J by 12 bases, 7 bases remained unmatched. The DNA for the CDR3 is TGTGCCAGTAGTGTTGATAGCGGGAGGCCGCAGTTCTTC. This codes for CASSVDSGRPQFF. Together with reference TRBV19 and TRBJ2-1, the CDR3 gives the full variable domain: DGGITQSPKYLFRKEGQNVTLSCEQNLNHDAMYWYRQDPGQGLRLIYYSQIVNDFQKGDIAEGYSVSREKKESFPLTVTSAQKNPTAFYLCASSVDSGRPQFFGPGTRLTVL.

The chain recombines TRBV7-6 with TRBJ2-3, with 9 bases identical to TRBD1. CDR3 length: 19 amino acids. The germline gives CDR1 SGHVS, CDR2 FNYEAQ. Trimming cost V 3 bases and J 9 bases; bases outside gene matches: 22. The CDR3 loop reads CASSFTSWDMTGGMMTQYF. CDR3 DNA: TGTGCCAGCAGCTTTACGTCGTGGGACATGACAGGGGGAATGATGACGCAGTATTTT.

This clone was counted a few times. This chain uses TRBV6-5 with TRBJ2-7; possible D gene TRBD1, 5 bases. V was clipped by 6 bases and J by 2 bases, with 17 bases between them. The CDR3 consists of 15 residues. Germline CDR1 reads MNHEY; CDR2 reads SVGAGI. The CDR3 reads CASRRGNDAAYEQYF. The CDR3, as DNA: TGTGCCAGCAGAAGGGGAAACGACGCAGCCTACGAGCAGTACTTC.

This clone was detected a few times. This chain uses TRBV28 with TRBJ1-4, with D possibly TRBD1 on 6 matching bases. Trimming left V 4 bases short and J 2 bases short, with 8 bases between. The germline V gene encodes CDR1 MDHEN and CDR2 SYDVKM. The CDR3 has 14 residues. The CDR3 DNA follows: TGTGCCAGCAGTTGGACAGCGACTAATGAAAAACTGTTTTTT. Its protein is CASSWTATNEKLFF.

The genes are TRBV5-6 and TRBJ2-1, with TRBD1 matching 9 bases. This CDR3 is 17 amino acids long. After removal of 4 bases from V and 7 bases from J, the junction contained 15 bases not matched to a gene. Germline CDR1 reads SGHDT; CDR2 reads YYEEEE. CDR3 nucleotides: TGTGCCAGCAGCCGCCCCGGAGACAGGGGGGTATTGAATGAGCAGTTCTTC. Amino acid sequence: CASSRPGDRGVLNEQFF.

This clone has a handful of counts. The V and J genes are TRBV4-3 and TRBJ1-4; D gene ambiguous. This CDR3 is built from 15 residues. CDR1 is LGHNA, CDR2 YSLEER, per germline. V lost 3 bases to trimming and J lost 8 bases, with 16 bases between them. The CDR3 DNA reads TGCGCCAGCAGCCACCTCCCCGGCGGGAGCGAAAAACTGTTTTTT. It encodes CASSHLPGGSEKLFF.

This sequence joins TRBV28 and TRBJ1-5; TRBD1 might be the D (6 bases). Germline V gives CDR1 MDHEN, CDR2 SYDVKM. The V and J ends lost 8 bases and 2 bases respectively, with 16 bases between them. The CDR3 runs 15 residues. The CDR3 DNA reads TGTGCCAGCCTGGGGGGCGGGGGAGGCAATCAGCCCCAGCATTTT. Protein: CASLGGGGGNQPQHF.

V and J are TRBV6-6 and TRBJ1-4; TRBD1 aligns across 10 bases. This CDR3 region has 16 residues. Per germline, CDR1 MNHNY and CDR2 SVGAGI (reference sequence). The junction had 5 bases not matched to a gene; V was cut back by 0 bases and J by 7 bases. CDR3 bases: TGTGCCAGCAGTTACTCTCCGGGACAGGGGAGTGAAAAACTGTTTTTT. Its protein product is CASSYSPGQGSEKLFF.

This clone showed up just a few times. Other nucleotide sequences from this sample produce the same CDR3. The chain employs TRBV5-1 and TRBJ2-6, with 8 positions matching TRBD1. The germline gives CDR1 SGHRS, CDR2 YFSETQ. The V segment lost 4 bases and the J segment 0 bases; nucleotides outside the gene matches: 9. CDR3 length: 18 amino acids. The CDR3 is CASSQGTGGSSGANVLTF. The CDR3 DNA is TGCGCCAGCAGCCAAGGGACAGGCGGAAGCTCTGGGGCCAACGTCCTGACTTTC.

This clone has a handful of counts. This chain connects TRBV7-2 to TRBJ2-3; D possibly corresponds to TRBD1 (6 bases). The V gene's germline CDR1 is SGHTA and CDR2 FQGNSA. The CDR3 sequence is 14 residues long. V was trimmed by 3 bases and J by 5 bases, leaving 12 bases between them. For the CDR3, the DNA is TGTGCCAGCAGCTTCTCCCCCAGGGGAGATACGCAGTATTTT. As protein: CASSFSPRGDTQYF.

The chain is built from TRBV28 and TRBJ2-1; no firm D call. Trimming shortened V by 6 bases and J by 11 bases, and 11 bases separated the two germline ends. Germline CDR1 reads MDHEN; CDR2 reads SYDVKM. CDR3 size: 11 residues. The CDR3 region has the DNA TGTGCCAGCAGGAAGACTTTTAAGCAGTTCTTC. It encodes CASRKTFKQFF.

On this clone itself: At one of its ends the junction is not consistent with the germline gene, which may arise from a read error. The chain is built from TRBV9 and TRBJ2-4; TRBD1 matches 7 bases. The CDR3 runs to 11 residues. Germline assignment: CDR1 SGDLS and CDR2 YYNGEE. The CDR3 is CASSRDRGVDF. The CDR3 DNA is TGTGCCAGCAGCAGGGACAGAGGCGTGGACTTC.

J is TRBJ1-5 and V is TRBV28; 11 bases line up with TRBD1. Germline loops: CDR1 MDHEN, CDR2 SYDVKM. The V segment lost 6 bases and the J segment 6 bases; nucleotides outside the gene matches: 7. This CDR3 region has 15 residues. The CDR3 DNA is TGTGCCAGCAGCACGGGACAGGGGGGATTTCAGCCCCAGCATTTT. It yields the protein CASSTGQGGFQPQHF. The variable domain in full, with the rest retrieved from reference TRBV28 and TRBJ1-5, is DVKVTQSSRYLVKRTGEKVFLECVQDMDHENMFWYRQDPGLGLRLIYFSYDVKMKEKGDIPEGYSVSREKKERFSLILESASTNQTSMYLCASSTGQGGFQPQHFGDGTRLSIL.

This clone was seen more than once but under ten times. The chain employs TRBV25-1 and TRBJ2-5, with a tentative D call TRBD1 (5 bases). This CDR3 is 14 amino acids long. V lost 3 bases and J lost 4, with 12 bases in between. From germline, CDR1 is MGHDK and CDR2 SYGVNS. The CDR3 reads CASSDPRAVETQYF. As DNA, the CDR3 is TGTGCCAGCAGTGACCCCAGGGCGGTAGAGACCCAGTACTTC. Variable domain in full (rest from reference TRBV25-1 and TRBJ2-5): EADIYQTPRYLVIGTGKKITLECSQTMGHDKMYWYQQDPGMELHLIHYSYGVNSTEKGDLSSESTVSRIRTEHFPLTLESARPSHTSQYLCASSDPRAVETQYFGPGTRLLVL.

This clone was seen only a few times. The rearrangement uses TRBV19 and TRBJ2-3; possible D gene TRBD1, 6 bases. Trimming cost V 2 bases and J 2 bases, with 11 bases left between them. This CDR3 is 15 amino acids long. Germline V gene sequence: CDR1 LNHDA, CDR2 SQIVND (reference sequence). The CDR3 sequence: CASSIRGISTDTQYF. The CDR3 bases are TGTGCCAGTAGTATAAGGGGGATCTCCACAGATACGCAGTATTTT.

The sample holds many counts of this clone. The CDR3 loop is CASSPPGQASPLHF. The CDR3 DNA follows: TGTGCCAGCTCACCACCGGGACAGGCTTCACCCCTCCACTTT. This chain joins TRBV18 and TRBJ1-6; 8 bases map to TRBD1. Trimming at V came to 0 bases and at J to 9 bases, leaving 1 base not matched to a gene. Germline CDR1 and CDR2: KGHSH and LQKENI. This CDR3 comprises 14 residues.